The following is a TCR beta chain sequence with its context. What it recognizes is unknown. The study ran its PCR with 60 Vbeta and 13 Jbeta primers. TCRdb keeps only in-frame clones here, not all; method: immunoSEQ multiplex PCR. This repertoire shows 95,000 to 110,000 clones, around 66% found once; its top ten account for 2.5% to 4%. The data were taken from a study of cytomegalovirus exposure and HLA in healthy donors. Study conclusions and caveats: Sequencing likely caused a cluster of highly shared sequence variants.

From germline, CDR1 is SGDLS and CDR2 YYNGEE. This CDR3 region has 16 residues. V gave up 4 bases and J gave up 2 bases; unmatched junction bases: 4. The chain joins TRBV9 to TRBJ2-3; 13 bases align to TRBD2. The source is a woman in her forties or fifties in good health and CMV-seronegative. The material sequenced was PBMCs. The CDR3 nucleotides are TGTGCCAGCAGCCCGGGACTAGCGGGGAACACAGATACGCAGTATTTT. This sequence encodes CASSPGLAGNTDTQYF.